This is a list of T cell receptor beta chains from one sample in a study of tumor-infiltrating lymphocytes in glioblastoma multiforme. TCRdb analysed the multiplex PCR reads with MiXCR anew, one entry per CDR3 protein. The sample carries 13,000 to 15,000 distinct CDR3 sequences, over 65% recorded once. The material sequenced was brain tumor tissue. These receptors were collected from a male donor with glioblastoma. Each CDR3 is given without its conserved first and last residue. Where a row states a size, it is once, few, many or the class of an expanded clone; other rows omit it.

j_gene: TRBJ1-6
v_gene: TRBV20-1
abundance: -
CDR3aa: SAGGPSSYNSPLH

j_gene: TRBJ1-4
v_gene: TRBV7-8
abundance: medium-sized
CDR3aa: ASSLAGGGVRREKLF

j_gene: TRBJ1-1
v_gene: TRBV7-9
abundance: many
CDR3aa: ASSLLRTEAF

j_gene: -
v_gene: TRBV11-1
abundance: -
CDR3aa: ASSLGPAGNTDTQH

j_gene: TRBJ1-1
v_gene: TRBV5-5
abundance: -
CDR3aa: ASRPQGTEAF

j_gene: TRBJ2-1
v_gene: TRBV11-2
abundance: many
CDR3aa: ASSLDRETINEQF

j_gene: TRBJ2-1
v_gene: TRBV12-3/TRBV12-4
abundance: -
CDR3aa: ASSLPGQGAYNEQF

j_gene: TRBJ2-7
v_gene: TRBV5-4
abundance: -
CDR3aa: ASSLGVAEHYERY

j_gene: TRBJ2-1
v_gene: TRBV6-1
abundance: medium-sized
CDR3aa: ASSVSQLAGAYEQF

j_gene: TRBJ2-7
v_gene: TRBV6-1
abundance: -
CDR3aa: ASSEYGGMGPRH

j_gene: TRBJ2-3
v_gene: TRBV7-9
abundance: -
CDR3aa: ASSHLADTSTDTQY

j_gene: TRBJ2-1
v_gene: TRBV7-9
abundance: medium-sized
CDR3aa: ASSLGLAGDLDEQF

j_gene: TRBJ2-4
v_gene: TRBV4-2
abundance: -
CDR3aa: ASSQDLQGGNTQY

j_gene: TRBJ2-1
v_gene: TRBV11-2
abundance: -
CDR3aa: ASSIGRREGSNEQF

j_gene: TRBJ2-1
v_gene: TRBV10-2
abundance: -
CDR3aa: ASSESKWAGGALADYNEQF

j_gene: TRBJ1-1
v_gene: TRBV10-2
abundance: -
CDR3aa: ASSRGPVTEAF

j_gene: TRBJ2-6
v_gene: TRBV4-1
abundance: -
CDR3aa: ASSQGPAPYSGANVLT

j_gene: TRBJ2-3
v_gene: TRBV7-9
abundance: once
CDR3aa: ASTDETSGSNTQY

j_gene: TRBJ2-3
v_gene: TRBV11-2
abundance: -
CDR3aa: ASRFGTSGFTDTQY

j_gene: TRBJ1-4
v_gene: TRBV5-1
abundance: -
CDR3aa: ASSSTGSNEKLF

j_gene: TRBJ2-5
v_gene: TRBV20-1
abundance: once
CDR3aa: SDSPPSGYQETQY

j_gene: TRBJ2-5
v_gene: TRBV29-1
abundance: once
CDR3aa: SVPGDPQETQY